The 31 T cell receptor beta chains below were found in one sample sequenced in a study of response to subunit inactivated influenza vaccine. TCRdb itself ran the RT-PCR reads through MiXCR, one entry per CDR3 protein. This table has roughly 500,000 distinct CDR3 sequences, about 17% appearing once. The sample was CD4+ T cells sorted from PBMCs, taken around 25 months after vaccination. These receptors were taken from a man aged 50 to 75 who received an inactivated influenza vaccine.

This clonotype occurred many times. The chain recombines TRBV9 with TRBJ1-2; D uncertain. Germline values: CDR1 SGDLS, CDR2 YYNGEE. V dropped 4 bases and J dropped 8 bases, with 21 bases sitting between them. CDR3 length equals 15 residues. The CDR3 loop is CASSPIGPGGKGYTF. CDR3 bases: TGTGCCAGCAGCCCGATCGGTCCAGGAGGTAAAGGCTACACCTTC. The whole variable domain, filled in from reference TRBV9 and TRBJ1-2, reads DSGVTQTPKHLITATGQRVTLRCSPRSGDLSVYWYQQSLDQGLQFLIQYYNGEERAKGNILERFSAQQFPDLHSELNLSSLELGDSALYFCASSPIGPGGKGYTFGSGTRLTVV.

There are a few counts of this clonotype. The chain has TRBV7-6 and TRBJ2-5; TRBD1 aligns across 8 bases. CDR1 is SGHVS, CDR2 FNYEAQ, per germline. Trimming took 3 bases from V and 4 from J; bases not matched to a gene: 7. This CDR3 has 15 amino acids. This CDR3 is CASSFAGGRRETQYF. The CDR3 nucleotides read TGTGCCAGCAGCTTTGCAGGGGGCAGGCGAGAGACCCAGTACTTC.

The chain is built from TRBV4-1 and TRBJ1-5, with 7 nucleotides matching TRBD1. Germline trimming cut 1 base from V and 11 bases from J; bases unmatched to any gene: 14. This CDR3 contains 16 residues. Germline loops: CDR1 MGHRA, CDR2 YSYEKL. This CDR3 is CASSQGGDRRLGAQHF. CDR3 DNA sequence: TGCGCCAGCAGCCAAGGGGGGGACAGAAGGCTCGGGGCCCAGCATTTT.

J is TRBJ2-7 and V is TRBV30; D not certain. The CDR3 runs 10 residues. Germline CDR1 reads GTSNPN; CDR2 reads SVGIG (reference sequence). The ends were cut back, 5 bases at V and 5 bases at J, with 7 bases in the middle. This chain's CDR3 is CAWGSHEQYF. The CDR3 bases are TGTGCCTGGGGGTCACACGAGCAGTACTTC.

The table lists this clonotype with a few counts. J is TRBJ2-5 and V is TRBV27; D call uncertain. This CDR3 spans 14 amino acids. Trimming took off 2 bases at V and 1 base at J, with 8 bases between the two ends. Per germline, CDR1 MNHEY and CDR2 SMNVEV (reference sequence). The CDR3 sequence is CASSLDLAQETQYF. CDR3 nucleotides: TGTGCCAGCAGTTTAGACTTGGCCCAAGAGACCCAGTACTTC.

This clonotype was counted only a few times. The V gene is TRBV7-9, the J gene TRBJ1-2, with D perhaps matching TRBD1 (5 bases). Trimming took off 5 bases at V and 4 bases at J, with 17 bases between the two ends. The germline CDR1 and CDR2 sequences are SEHNR and FQNEAQ (reference sequence). The CDR3 covers 15 residues. The CDR3 here is CASSSMTGTAYGYTF. The CDR3 DNA reads TGTGCCAGCAGCAGTATGACCGGGACGGCCTATGGCTACACCTTC.

This clonotype was recorded at least ten times. The chain recombines TRBV10-3 with TRBJ2-7; D could derive from TRBD1 or TRBD2 (5 bases each). The CDR3 consists of 15 residues. Per the germline V gene, CDR1 is ENHRY and CDR2 is SYGVKD. V was clipped by 5 bases and J by 3 bases, with 17 bases between them. CDR3 DNA: TGTGCCATCAGTTGGGGTCTCCGGGACGGCTACGAGCAGTACTTC. This sequence encodes CAISWGLRDGYEQYF.

This clonotype was seen repeatedly, ten times or more. This chain joins TRBV6-1 and TRBJ1-4, with TRBD1 matching 8 bases. This CDR3 has 14 amino acids. Losses at the gene ends were 5 bases for V and 7 bases for J; bases not matched to a gene: 6. Germline assignment: CDR1 MNHNS and CDR2 SASEGT. This CDR3 is CASSHGQGREKLFF. The CDR3 nucleotides read TGTGCCAGCAGTCATGGACAGGGTCGTGAAAAACTGTTTTTT.

The V gene is TRBV20-1, the J gene TRBJ2-1, with TRBD1 matching 7 bases. This CDR3 region has 14 residues. Germline CDR1 reads DFQATT; CDR2 reads SNEGSKA (reference sequence). The J segment lost 8 bases and the V segment lost 6 bases, leaving 13 bases of the junction unmatched. The CDR3 protein is CSALRQGVLHEQFF. CDR3 in DNA: TGCAGTGCCCTTAGGCAGGGGGTGTTGCATGAGCAGTTCTTC.

This clonotype has a count of ten or more. V is TRBV9 and J is TRBJ2-3; a weak D match, TRBD1 (6 bases). The germline gives CDR1 SGDLS, CDR2 YYNGEE. Trimming took 2 bases from V and 0 from J, leaving 10 bases between them. The CDR3 is 15 amino acids. The CDR3 reads CASSVGGGSTDTQYF. CDR3 coding DNA: TGTGCCAGCAGCGTTGGGGGCGGTAGCACAGATACGCAGTATTTT.

This clonotype was recorded a few times. This sequence joins TRBV7-9 and TRBJ1-2, with 7 nucleotides matching TRBD1. Trimming cost V 2 bases and J 9 bases; bases outside gene matches: 12. The germline gives CDR1 SEHNR, CDR2 FQNEAQ (reference sequence). The CDR3 extends over 15 amino acids. This CDR3 reads CASSLSFTGAVSYTF. CDR3 nucleotides: TGTGCCAGCAGCTTATCGTTCACAGGGGCCGTTAGCTACACCTTC.

By sample fraction, this clonotype is medium-sized. The rearrangement links TRBV4-3 to TRBJ2-7, with 9 bases that match TRBD1. V lost 4 bases and J lost 3; bases outside the gene matches: 1. The CDR3 totals 13 residues. The germline CDR1 and CDR2 sequences are LGHNA and YSLEER. CDR3 in DNA: TGCGCCAGCAGCCGGGACAGGGACTACGAGCAGTACTTC. Residues: CASSRDRDYEQYF.

There are a few counts of this clonotype. This rearrangement joins TRBV12-3 or TRBV12-4 to TRBJ1-2, with a possible D match to TRBD1 (6 bases). The CDR3 length is 13 residues. V lost 3 bases and J lost 8, with 13 bases in between. CDR3: CASSFRGQTGYTF. The CDR3 DNA reads TGTGCCAGCAGTTTCCGGGGGCAGACAGGCTACACCTTC.

The chain carries TRBV3-1 and TRBJ1-4; 7 bases are shared with TRBD1. The ends lost 4 bases at V and 7 bases at J; junction bases unmatched: 9. The CDR3 length is 15 residues. Germline V gene lookup returns CDR1 LGHDT and CDR2 YNNKEL (reference sequence). The CDR3 DNA is TGTGCCAGCAGCCTTCAGACAGGGCTATTTGAAAAACTGTTTTTT. It codes for CASSLQTGLFEKLFF.

This clonotype has a handful of counts. V usage is TRBV5-6 and J usage is TRBJ2-7; D is possibly TRBD1 (5 bases). Trimming pared 3 bases from V and 4 bases from J, leaving 17 bases between. The germline gives CDR1 SGHDT, CDR2 YYEEEE. This CDR3 has 15 residues. The CDR3 DNA follows: TGTGCCAGCAGCTCTAAGGGGCGGAGTCGTTACGAGCAGTACTTC. Translating gives CASSSKGRSRYEQYF.

This clonotype was observed a few times. CDR3 sequence: CASSLTEGATDTQYF. In DNA, the CDR3 is TGCGCCAGCAGCTTGACAGAGGGGGCCACAGATACGCAGTATTTT. The J gene is TRBJ2-3, the V gene TRBV5-1; 7 bases agree with TRBD1. V lost 1 base to trimming and J lost 2 bases; unmatched junction nucleotides: 4. Germline loops: CDR1 SGHRS, CDR2 YFSETQ. This CDR3 comprises 15 residues. The complete variable domain, with remaining parts taken from reference TRBV5-1 and TRBJ2-3, reads KAGVTQTPRYLIKTRGQQVTLSCSPISGHRSVSWYQQTPGQGLQFLFEYFSETQRNKGNFPGRFSGRQFSNSRSEMNVSTLELGDSALYLCASSLTEGATDTQYFGPGTRLTVL.

This clonotype showed up many times. The DNA for the CDR3 is TGTGCCAGCAGCGTACTAGCGGGAGATATCACCGGGGAGCTGTTTTTT. Amino acid sequence: CASSVLAGDITGELFF. The gene calls are TRBV6-4 and TRBJ2-2, with 11 positions matching TRBD2. The germline V gene has CDR1 MRHNA and CDR2 SNTAGT. The trim removed 6 bases at V and 4 bases at J, leaving 7 bases unmatched. This CDR3 contains 16 residues.

There are a few counts of this clonotype. The chain is built from TRBV5-1 and TRBJ1-2, with a possible D match to TRBD1 (6 bases). Trimming cost V 4 bases and J 3 bases, with 7 bases left between them. This CDR3 region has 12 residues. Germline-derived CDR1 and CDR2 are SGHRS and YFSETQ. The CDR3 bases are TGCGCCAGCAGCGGACAGCACTATGGCTACACCTTC. This codes for CASSGQHYGYTF.

The CDR3 reads CASRPSGTGAYEQYF. CDR3 DNA: TGTGCCAGCAGGCCATCCGGGACAGGGGCCTACGAGCAGTACTTC. The chain is built from TRBV7-2 and TRBJ2-7, with 10 bases that match TRBD1. The CDR3 consists of 15 residues. Germline values: CDR1 SGHTA, CDR2 FQGNSA. V lost 6 bases, J lost 2 bases, and 7 bases stayed unmatched.

This chain joins TRBV20-1 and TRBJ2-3, with 7 bases lining up with TRBD1. V shed 3 bases, J shed 2 bases, and the junction held 2 bases outside the gene matches. Germline loops: CDR1 DFQATT, CDR2 SNEGSKA (reference sequence). CDR3 size: 13 residues. As DNA, the CDR3 is TGCAGTGCTAGGGGACAGACCACAGATACGCAGTATTTT. This codes for CSARGQTTDTQYF.

V gene TRBV11-2 combines with J gene TRBJ1-2; D is possibly TRBD1 (5 bases). This CDR3 spans 15 amino acids. With 5 bases removed from V and 2 bases from J, the gap between germline ends came to 15 bases. Germline V lookup: CDR1 SGHAT, CDR2 FQNNGV. The CDR3 spells CASSGVKGRNYGYTF. CDR3 sequence (DNA): TGTGCCAGCAGCGGCGTTAAGGGACGAAACTATGGCTACACCTTC.

This clonotype was detected only a few times. The chain joins TRBV12-3 or TRBV12-4 to TRBJ1-4; D uncertain. The CDR3 contains 15 residues. V lost 2 bases to trimming and J lost 7 bases, with 14 bases between them. The chain's CDR3 is CASSLSRTAVEKLFF. The DNA of the CDR3 is TGTGCCAGCAGTTTATCTCGGACTGCTGTTGAAAAACTGTTTTTT.

The chain recombines TRBV7-9 with TRBJ2-1, with D hard to call. The CDR3 length is 16 residues. Germline CDR1 reads SEHNR; CDR2 reads FQNEAQ (reference sequence). Trimming removed 4 bases at V and 3 bases at J, with 16 bases between. The CDR3 sequence: CASSSAERYGYNEQFF. The DNA for the CDR3 is TGTGCCAGCAGCTCCGCGGAGCGATATGGCTACAATGAGCAGTTCTTC.

This clonotype turned up a few times. A read error may be the cause here, since a much bigger clone is one base away. The gene calls are TRBV4-3 and TRBJ2-1; D ambiguous. The CDR3 is 13 amino acids. Per the germline V gene, CDR1 is LGHNA and CDR2 is YSLEER. V shed 4 bases and J shed 9 bases, with 13 bases lying between them. CDR3 sequence (DNA): TGCGCCAGCAGCCCCATCTCCTACGGTGAGCAGTTCTTC. Amino acid sequence: CASSPISYGEQFF.

In this sample, this clonotype turned up a few times. The chain recombines TRBV9 with TRBJ1-2; TRBD1 is a possible D gene (5 bases). Germline CDR1 SGDLS, CDR2 YYNGEE. The CDR3 extends over 13 amino acids. V lost 3 bases and J 2 bases, leaving 8 bases between the germline ends. As DNA, the CDR3 is TGTGCCAGCAGCGGCGACAGAAACTATGGCTACACCTTC. Protein: CASSGDRNYGYTF. Supplemented by reference TRBV9 and TRBJ1-2, the full variable domain reads DSGVTQTPKHLITATGQRVTLRCSPRSGDLSVYWYQQSLDQGLQFLIQYYNGEERAKGNILERFSAQQFPDLHSELNLSSLELGDSALYFCASSGDRNYGYTFGSGTRLTVV.

For the CDR3, the DNA is TGCAGTGCAAAGACTAGCGGAACCACCGGGGAGCTGTTTTTT. This sequence encodes CSAKTSGTTGELFF. This chain links TRBV20-1 with TRBJ2-2, with 9 bases that match TRBD2. Germline assignment: CDR1 DFQATT and CDR2 SNEGSKA (reference sequence). V shed 6 bases and J 4 bases; nucleotides not matched to a gene: 6. The CDR3 is made up of 14 amino acids.

The sample holds many counts of this clonotype. The V and J genes are TRBV5-1 and TRBJ2-5, with a possible D match to TRBD1 (6 bases). Deletions cut 3 bases from V and 2 bases from J, with 11 bases between. Germline assignment: CDR1 SGHRS and CDR2 YFSETQ. The CDR3 is 14 residues long. CDR3 DNA sequence: TGCGCCAGCAGCTCAATGACAGGACAAGAGACCCAGTACTTC. This translates into CASSSMTGQETQYF.

The gene calls are TRBV20-1 and TRBJ2-1; no reliable D call. The germline V gene has CDR1 DFQATT and CDR2 SNEGSKA (reference sequence). V shed 4 bases and J shed 9 bases, with 22 bases lying between them. The CDR3 length is 15 residues. This chain's CDR3 is CSATTRLSPYGEQFF. The DNA of the CDR3 is TGCAGTGCTACGACAAGACTCTCGCCTTACGGTGAGCAGTTCTTC.

This chain joins TRBV5-1 and TRBJ2-1; the match to TRBD2 covers 9 bases. CDR3 size: 16 residues. The J segment lost 0 bases and the V segment lost 2 bases, leaving 3 bases of the junction unmatched. Germline V CDR1 and CDR2: SGHRS, YFSETQ. The CDR3 coding sequence is TGCGCCAGCAGCTTCTGGCGGGGGGGCTCCTACAATGAGCAGTTCTTC. Protein product: CASSFWRGGSYNEQFF.

The chain employs TRBV4-1 and TRBJ2-7; D perhaps matches TRBD1 (6 bases). The germline CDR1 and CDR2 sequences are MGHRA and YSYEKL. Trimming took off 1 base at V and 2 bases at J, with 9 bases between the two ends. CDR3 length: 14 residues. The DNA of the CDR3 is TGCGCCAGCAGCCAAGGACAGGCCGCCTACGAGCAGTACTTC. Translating gives CASSQGQAAYEQYF.

This clonotype was picked up a small number of times. The J gene is TRBJ1-5, the V gene TRBV7-8, with a tentative D call TRBD1 (5 bases). V lost 5 bases, J lost 5 bases, and 16 bases lay in between. Per the germline V gene, CDR1 is SGHVS and CDR2 is FQNEAQ. This CDR3 comprises 15 residues. The CDR3 spells CASSRGVGKYQPQHF. DNA for the CDR3: TGTGCCAGCAGCCGAGGGGTCGGGAAATATCAGCCCCAGCATTTT.